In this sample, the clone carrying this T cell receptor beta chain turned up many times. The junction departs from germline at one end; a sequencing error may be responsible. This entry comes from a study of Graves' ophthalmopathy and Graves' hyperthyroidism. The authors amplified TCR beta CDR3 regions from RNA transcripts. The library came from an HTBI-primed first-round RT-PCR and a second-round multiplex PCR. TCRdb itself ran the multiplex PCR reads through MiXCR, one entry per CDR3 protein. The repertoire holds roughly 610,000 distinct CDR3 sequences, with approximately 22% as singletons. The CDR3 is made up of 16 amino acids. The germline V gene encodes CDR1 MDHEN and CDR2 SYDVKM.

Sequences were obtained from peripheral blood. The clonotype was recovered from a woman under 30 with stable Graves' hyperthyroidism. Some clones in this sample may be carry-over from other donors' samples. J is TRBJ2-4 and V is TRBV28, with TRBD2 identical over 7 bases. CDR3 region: CASSGSIAGAKNIKYF. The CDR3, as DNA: TGTGCCAGCAGTGGATCTATAGCGGGTGCCAAAAACATTAAGTACTTC.